Sequencing of this T cell receptor (beta chain) was carried out in a study of cytotoxic CD8 clonotypes in ibrutinib-treated CLL. Study-wide context: Response samples followed a median 12 months of treatment, range 6 to 36.

Profiling relied on immunoSEQ multiplex PCR, and the TCRdb table lists in-frame clones only, not all of them. The sample carries some 160,000 clones, more than 65% recorded once. Germline V gene lookup returns CDR1 ENHRY and CDR2 SYGVKD. The germline V and J ends were trimmed by 6 bases and 2 bases, with 12 bases remaining between them. The CDR3 extends over 14 amino acids. Genomic DNA for TCR beta libraries, around 2.1 micrograms, came from cryopreserved PBMCs. The V gene is TRBV10-3, the J gene TRBJ2-3, with D possibly being TRBD2 (5 bases). The sample in question was PBMCs, obtained after 12 months of ibrutinib treatment. The TCR comes from a human donor with chronic lymphocytic leukemia. The CDR3 loop reads CAIRLDSNTDTQYF. The CDR3 DNA reads TGTGCCATCAGACTAGATTCAAACACAGATACGCAGTATTTT.